A selection of T cell receptor beta chains follows, all from one sample in a study of CD8+CD57+ T cells in acquired aplastic anemia. MiXCR, run by TCRdb on the reads, gives a single entry per CDR3 protein. The data contain about 150,000 distinct CDR3 sequences, about 50% of them singletons. The sequencing input was sorted CD4+, CD8+, or CD8+CD57+ T cells (not recorded which) from PBMCs. These receptor sequences come from a human donor with aplastic anemia. CDR3s include the opening cysteine and the closing phenylalanine or tryptophan. D genes are given only for firm matches. Size tells how often a clone was seen (once, few, many) or the class of an expanded clone, and some rows leave it out.

j_gene	len	v_gene	d_gene	abundance	CDR3nt	CDR3aa
TRBJ2-2	15	TRBV11-3	NA	few	TGTGCCAGCAGCTTAGGGGGGGTAAATACCGGGGAGCTGTTTTTT	CASSLGGVNTGELFF
TRBJ2-5	14	TRBV24-1	TRBD2	few	TGTGCCACCTCAGCGGGAGTGTACCAAGAGACCCAGTACTTC	CATSAGVYQETQYF
TRBJ2-7	16	TRBV20-1	TRBD1	NA	TGCAGCGCTAGAGAACCTCGGACAGGGGGCGCGTACGAGCAGTACTTC	CSAREPRTGGAYEQYF
TRBJ2-3	14	TRBV20-1	NA	NA	TGCAGTGCCCGGGACGTCCTTGGAGGGAATACGCAGTATTTT	CSARDVLGGNTQYF
TRBJ1-6	15	TRBV15	NA	few	TGTGCCACCAGCAGAGATAAAGGGTATGGTTCACCCCTCCACTTT	CATSRDKGYGSPLHF
TRBJ2-1	17	TRBV20-1	NA	many	TGCAGTGCTAGAGACCCGACAGCCCTAAGCTCCTACAATGAGCAGTTCTTC	CSARDPTALSSYNEQFF
TRBJ1-1	14	TRBV19	NA	many	TGTGCCAGTAGTATAACCAGGTCGAACACTGAAGCTTTCTTT	CASSITRSNTEAFF
TRBJ2-1	13	TRBV4-1	NA	many	TGCGCCAGCAGCCAAGACGGAGCAAATGAGCAGTTCTTC	CASSQDGANEQFF
TRBJ2-6	17	TRBV4-2	NA	many	TGTGCCAGCAGCCAATCCGGGGTGGGATCTGGGGCCAACGTCCTGACTTTC	CASSQSGVGSGANVLTF
TRBJ2-7	13	TRBV6-4	NA	NA	TGTGCCAGCAGTGATGGCAAAAACTACGAGCAGTACTTC	CASSDGKNYEQYF
TRBJ2-5	14	TRBV6-5	NA	NA	TGTGCCAGCAGTTACTCAGGGGAGAGGGAGACCCAGTACTTC	CASSYSGERETQYF
TRBJ1-2	11	TRBV27	NA	NA	TGTGCCAGCAAAGAGGGGAGCCTCTACACCTTC	CASKEGSLYTF
TRBJ2-7	13	TRBV27	NA	many	TGTGCCAGTTCGAATGGCCCTCATAGAGAGCAGTACTTC	CASSNGPHREQYF
TRBJ1-1	16	TRBV19	TRBD1	NA	TGTGCCAGTAGTTGGCAGCGGGACAGGGGCAACACTGAAGCTTTCTTT	CASSWQRDRGNTEAFF
TRBJ1-1	11	TRBV30	NA	NA	TGTGCCTGGAGTGAGACAGATGAAGCTTTCTTT	CAWSETDEAFF
TRBJ2-7	15	TRBV5-8	NA	once	TGTCCCAGCAGCCAGGGACGTCGGAGCTCCTACGAGCAGTACTTC	CPSSQGRRSSYEQYF
TRBJ1-3	16	TRBV19	NA	few	TGTGCCAGTAGCCGGACAGCTATCAGCTCTGGAAACACCATATATTTT	CASSRTAISSGNTIYF
TRBJ2-3	18	TRBV7-6	TRBD2	NA	TGTGCTAGCAGCTTAGGGAGGGGACCAGAAGGGCAGACAGATACGCAGTATTTT	CASSLGRGPEGQTDTQYF
TRBJ2-1	13	TRBV19	NA	NA	TGTGCCAGTAATCCCGGGTCCTACAATGAGCAGTTCTTC	CASNPGSYNEQFF
TRBJ1-6	14	TRBV20-1	NA	NA	TGCAGTGCGTCGTCCGGCGGGAGGGTTTCACCCCTCCACTTT	CSASSGGRVSPLHF
TRBJ1-6	13	TRBV2	NA	NA	TGTGCCAGCAGCCGGGGGCCAGGCTCACCCCTCCACTTT	CASSRGPGSPLHF
TRBJ1-4	13	TRBV7-9	NA	NA	TGTGCCAGCTTACAGAGAGGTAATGAAAAACTGTTTTTT	CASLQRGNEKLFF
TRBJ2-1	14	TRBV9	NA	NA	TGTGCCAGCAGCCGGGAGGTCGGGACAAATGAGCAGTTCTTC	CASSREVGTNEQFF
TRBJ1-4	14	TRBV19	NA	NA	TGTGCCAGTAGTATAGCGGACAGTGCCGAAAAACTGTTTTTT	CASSIADSAEKLFF
TRBJ2-7	15	TRBV7-9	TRBD1	many	TGTGCCAGCAGCCCAGAGGGACAGGGGCGATACGAGCAGTACTTC	CASSPEGQGRYEQYF